One T cell receptor beta chain is described in this entry. Trimming removed 4 bases from V and 2 bases from J, with 13 bases in between. Germline loops: CDR1 MNHNS, CDR2 SASEGT. The CDR3 has 15 residues. This sample stems from a study of T cell changes during pregnancy in multiple sclerosis. Sequencing used immunoSEQ multiplex PCR; TCRdb keeps in-frame clones, though not all of them. The table has about 75,000 clones, roughly nine tenths seen once. This chain joins TRBV6-1 and TRBJ2-3; D is unresolved. This sequence originates from a female donor in good health, enrolled as a control in a pregnancy study. The sample consisted of peripheral blood, taken in the first trimester of pregnancy. The CDR3 reads CASSVLDLLTDTQYF. DNA of the CDR3: TGTGCCAGCAGTGTCCTAGACCTACTCACAGATACGCAGTATTTT.